This passage covers 24 T cell receptor beta chains from one sample sequenced in a study of a mutant IDH1 vaccine in newly diagnosed glioma. Time point noted: week 47, end of study. All doses held 300 ug of mutant IDH1 20-mer peptide, with topical imiquimod. Sequenced by immunoSEQ multiplex PCR; TCRdb stores in-frame clones only, minus some. In the table there are some 50,000 clones, less than 65% of which are singletons. No antigens are known for them. Sequences were derived from peripheral blood mononuclear cells (PBMCs), sampled from a glioma patient whose treatment included an IDH1 peptide vaccine. The receptors were gathered from a man in his forties with glioma. Some clones in this sample may be carry-over from other donors' samples.

This clone was seen a handful of times. The rearrangement links TRBV13 to TRBJ2-5, with 7 bases identical to TRBD2. The V gene end was trimmed by 5 bases and the J gene end by 2 bases; junction bases not matched to a gene: 5. CDR3 length: 14 amino acids. Germline CDR1 and CDR2: PRHDT and FYEKMQ (reference sequence). The CDR3, as DNA: TGTGCCAGCAGCGGGGGGGAACGTCAAGAGACCCAGTACTTC. Amino acids: CASSGGERQETQYF.

The genes are TRBV19 and TRBJ1-2; the match to TRBD1 covers 10 bases. V trimming: 6 bases; J trimming: 8 bases; junction bases outside the gene matches: 6. The CDR3 consists of 13 residues. CDR1 is LNHDA, CDR2 SQIVND, per germline (reference sequence). CDR3 coding DNA: TGTGCCAGTAGCGACCGGGACAGGGGCGGCTACACCTTC. It encodes CASSDRDRGGYTF.

The rearrangement links TRBV15 to TRBJ2-2; the match to TRBD1 covers 8 bases. V lost 2 bases, J lost 4 bases, and 6 bases stayed unmatched. CDR1 is LNHNV and CDR2 is YYDKDF in the germline V gene (reference sequence). The CDR3 is made up of 16 amino acids. CDR3 bases: TGTGCCACCAGCAGATCGACCGGGACAGGCACCGGGGAGCTGTTTTTT. This sequence encodes CATSRSTGTGTGELFF.

The rearrangement joins TRBV6-1 to TRBJ2-7; D tentatively reads TRBD1 or TRBD2 (6 bases each). CDR1 is MNHNS, CDR2 SASEGT, per germline. This CDR3 is 14 amino acids long. The germline V and J ends were trimmed by 7 bases and 4 bases, with 17 bases remaining between them. The CDR3: CASNLGGNSYEQYF. Written as DNA, the CDR3 is TGTGCCAGCAACTTAGGGGGGAATTCGTACGAGCAGTACTTC.

The chain links TRBV6-1 to TRBJ2-7; the D is unclear. The germline CDR1 and CDR2 sequences are MNHNS and SASEGT. This CDR3 comprises 15 residues. V lost 3 bases and J 3 bases, leaving 15 bases between the germline ends. Here the CDR3 DNA reads TGTGCCAGCAGTGACGATTCGGGCAGAGTCTACGAGCAGTACTTC. Translation: CASSDDSGRVYEQYF.

The J gene is TRBJ2-2, the V gene TRBV9, with 10 positions matching TRBD2. The CDR3 runs to 16 residues. The germline V gene encodes CDR1 SGDLS and CDR2 YYNGEE. Trimming took 6 bases from V and 5 from J; bases not matched to a gene: 10. CDR3 sequence: CASNQASGGVTGELFF. The CDR3 nucleotides read TGTGCCAGCAACCAAGCTAGCGGGGGCGTTACCGGGGAGCTGTTTTTT.

The genes are TRBV6-1 and TRBJ2-5; 10 bases match TRBD1. The CDR3 is 15 residues long. Germline V gene lookup returns CDR1 MNHNS and CDR2 SASEGT. After removal of 3 bases from V and 5 bases from J, the junction contained 6 bases not matched to a gene. The CDR3: CASSDSGTGEETQYF. DNA for the CDR3: TGTGCCAGCAGTGATTCCGGGACAGGGGAGGAGACCCAGTACTTC.

This clone has only a few counts. The chain combines TRBV10-1 with TRBJ2-5, with D unresolved. Germline CDR1 is WNHNN and CDR2 is SYGVQD (reference sequence). Trimming took off 6 bases at V and 1 base at J, with 9 bases between the two ends. The CDR3 extends over 13 amino acids. The CDR3: CASSRNIQETQYF. The CDR3 DNA reads as TGCGCCAGCAGCCGAAATATCCAAGAGACCCAGTACTTC.

J is TRBJ1-2 and V is TRBV5-4, with no clear D. This CDR3 is built from 14 residues. The germline gives CDR1 SGHNT, CDR2 YYREEE (reference sequence). The V end lost 4 bases, the J end lost 4 bases, and 14 bases lay between the germline ends. The CDR3 DNA is TGTGCCAGCAGCGCTAGGCGGGAGAGCTATGGCTACACCTTC. This codes for CASSARRESYGYTF.

This clone was counted only a few times. The chain recombines TRBV7-9 with TRBJ2-3; D is perhaps TRBD2 (6 bases). Trimming left V 0 bases short and J 6 bases short, with 10 bases between. The CDR3 is 14 amino acids. Germline V gene data show CDR1 as SEHNR and CDR2 as FQNEAQ (reference sequence). This chain's CDR3 is CASSLAGTYDTQYF. CDR3 coding DNA: TGTGCCAGCAGCTTAGCCGGGACTTATGATACGCAGTATTTT. The full variable domain, with the rest looked up from reference TRBV7-9 and TRBJ2-3, is DTGVSQNPRHKITKRGQNVTFRCDPISEHNRLYWYRQTLGQGPEFLTYFQNEAQLEKSRLLSDRFSAERPKGSFSTLEIQRTEQGDSAMYLCASSLAGTYDTQYFGPGTRLTVL.

The table lists this clone with a few counts. This sequence joins TRBV6-1 and TRBJ1-1; 11 bases are shared with TRBD1. The J segment lost 2 bases and the V segment lost 2 bases, leaving 7 bases of the junction unmatched. Germline lookup yields CDR1 MNHNS and CDR2 SASEGT. The CDR3 is 17 amino acids. CDR3 nucleotides: TGTGCCAGCAGTGAACCTTGGACAGGGGGCGCAAACACTGAAGCTTTCTTT. It specifies CASSEPWTGGANTEAFF.

V gene TRBV6-5 combines with J gene TRBJ2-1; 9 nucleotides match TRBD2. This CDR3 is built from 16 residues. With V trimmed by 4 bases and J by 2 bases, 6 bases remained unmatched. Germline loops: CDR1 MNHEY, CDR2 SVGAGI. In DNA form, the CDR3 reads TGTGCCAGCAGTTCACCGCGGGGGGGCACCTACAATGAGCAGTTCTTC. It yields the protein CASSSPRGGTYNEQFF.

The chain recombines TRBV30 with TRBJ2-7; tentative D call: TRBD1 (6 bases). Germline V gene sequence: CDR1 GTSNPN, CDR2 SVGIG (reference sequence). CDR3 size: 12 residues. The V end lost 3 bases, the J end lost 5 bases, and 11 bases lay between the germline ends. This chain's CDR3 is CAWSPGHNEQYF. CDR3 DNA sequence: TGTGCCTGGAGCCCGGGACACAACGAGCAGTACTTC.

V and J are TRBV27 and TRBJ1-6, with D possibly being TRBD1 (6 bases). The V gene's germline CDR1 is MNHEY and CDR2 SMNVEV (reference sequence). This CDR3 region has 15 residues. Trimming stripped 1 base from V and 6 bases from J, with 10 bases between. The DNA of the CDR3 is TGTGCCAGCAGTTTATATGAACAGGGTAATTCACCCCTCCACTTT. Its protein is CASSLYEQGNSPLHF.

This clone was seen a handful of times. The chain uses TRBV5-1 and TRBJ2-1; D not certain. Trimming pared 4 bases from V and 0 bases from J, leaving 11 bases between. The germline V gene encodes CDR1 SGHRS and CDR2 YFSETQ. The length of the CDR3 is 15 residues. The DNA for the CDR3 is TGCGCCAGCAGCATAGAATCAAGCTCCTACAATGAGCAGTTCTTC. This encodes CASSIESSSYNEQFF.

This chain joins TRBV6-5 and TRBJ1-2; D is uncertain. The germline V gene has CDR1 MNHEY and CDR2 SVGAGI. This CDR3 contains 13 residues. V lost 6 bases, J lost 5 bases, and 13 bases lay in between. CDR3 DNA sequence: TGTGCCAGCAGCCACGGTGGGGTTTATGGCTACACCTTC. It encodes CASSHGGVYGYTF.

The chain links TRBV7-2 to TRBJ1-1; D gene ambiguous. V was cut by 5 bases and J by 6 bases, with 19 bases left in between. The CDR3 sequence is 15 residues long. Germline V CDR1 and CDR2: SGHTA, FQGNSA. CDR3 bases: TGTGCCAGCAGCCCAACAGTCTCTAGTGGGTCTGAAGCTTTCTTT. Its protein product is CASSPTVSSGSEAFF.

The chain is built from TRBV2 and TRBJ2-2, with 11 bases identical to TRBD2. CDR1 is SNHLY and CDR2 is FYNNEI in the germline V gene. The CDR3 sequence is 15 residues long. Trimming at V came to 6 bases and at J to 2 bases, leaving 2 bases not matched to a gene. CDR3 sequence reads: CASRGLAVNTGELFF. In DNA, the CDR3 is TGTGCCAGCAGGGGACTAGCGGTTAACACCGGGGAGCTGTTTTTT.

The genes are TRBV6-5 and TRBJ1-1; 7 bases map to TRBD1. The length of the CDR3 is 15 residues. Germline values: CDR1 MNHEY, CDR2 SVGAGI. With 5 bases clipped from V and 1 base from J, the junction kept 7 bases outside the gene matches. The chain's CDR3 is CASSAQQGGNTEAFF. The CDR3 DNA sequence: TGTGCCAGCAGTGCGCAGCAGGGGGGGAACACTGAAGCTTTCTTT.

V is TRBV7-9 and J is TRBJ1-6; maybe TRBD1 (6 bases). Trimming pared 5 bases from V and 3 bases from J, leaving 8 bases between. Looked up from germline, CDR1 is SEHNR and CDR2 is FQNEAQ (reference sequence). CDR3 length equals 14 residues. The CDR3 DNA reads TGTGCCAGCAGCCTGGACAGCTATAATTCACCCCTCCACTTT. It encodes CASSLDSYNSPLHF.

The V and J genes are TRBV4-1 and TRBJ2-3; possible D gene TRBD2, 5 bases. Trimming removed 2 bases at V and 6 bases at J, with 12 bases between. Germline CDR1 reads MGHRA; CDR2 reads YSYEKL. CDR3 length: 14 amino acids. CDR3 coding DNA: TGCGCCAGCAGCCAACCCTTACGCGGGGATACGCAGTATTTT. It yields the protein CASSQPLRGDTQYF.

This chain connects TRBV4-2 to TRBJ1-3, with D perhaps matching TRBD1 (6 bases). V was cut by 0 bases and J by 0 bases, with 6 bases left in between. This CDR3 contains 15 residues. Germline values: CDR1 LGHNA, CDR2 YNFKEQ. Here the CDR3 reads CASSQDRGSGNTIYF. In nucleotides, the CDR3 is TGTGCCAGCAGCCAAGACAGGGGCTCTGGAAACACCATATATTTT.

The rearrangement joins TRBV4-1 to TRBJ1-4, with no clear D. The CDR3 extends over 13 amino acids. Germline V lookup: CDR1 MGHRA, CDR2 YSYEKL. Trimming took off 1 base at V and 11 bases at J, with 11 bases between the two ends. The CDR3, as DNA: TGCGCCAGCAGCCAAGTGTTCAGAGAGAAACTGTTTTTT. Residues: CASSQVFREKLFF.

This chain links TRBV7-8 with TRBJ2-2, with 8 bases aligning to TRBD1. Germline trimming cut 0 bases from V and 4 bases from J; bases unmatched to any gene: 7. Per germline, CDR1 SGHVS and CDR2 FQNEAQ. CDR3 length equals 17 residues. CDR3 amino acids: CASSLAPGGSITGELFF. Here the CDR3 DNA reads TGTGCCAGCAGCTTAGCGCCAGGGGGCAGTATCACCGGGGAGCTGTTTTTT.